This is a list of T cell receptor beta chains from one sample in a study of lymphopenia after photon versus proton radiotherapy. Libraries were prepared by immunoSEQ multiplex PCR; TCRdb keeps only in-frame clonotypes and omits some of them. In the table there are tens of thousands of clones, more than 70% of which are singletons. Sequenced here: peripheral blood, sampled from a patient treated with photon-based radiotherapy. The receptors were gathered from a man in his forties or fifties with gastric cancer. The CDR3 runs from the conserved cysteine through the conserved F or W. Each record gives: D gene, V gene, CDR3 length, J gene, clone size, CDR3 DNA, CDR3 protein. D genes are given only for firm matches. The listing skips clone size in some rows; elsewhere it reads once, few, many or a size class.

-,TRBV19,14,TRBJ2-2,-,TGTGCCAGTAGACAGGGTCTAGAGACCGGGGAGCTGTTTTTT,CASRQGLETGELFF
-,TRBV7-2,14,TRBJ2-5,-,TGTGCCAGCAGCTCTAACCGGGGGGCAGAGACCCAGTACTTC,CASSSNRGAETQYF
TRBD1,TRBV7-9,17,TRBJ2-2,-,TGTGCCAGCAGCCAATTCAGGGGGCGCAAAAACACCGGGGAGCTGTTTTTT,CASSQFRGRKNTGELFF
-,TRBV19,16,TRBJ1-5,-,TGTGCCAGTAGTATGGGCGTGGATTATAGCAATCAGCCCCAGCATTTT,CASSMGVDYSNQPQHF
TRBD1,TRBV7-2,15,TRBJ1-1,-,TGTGCCAGCAGGGAACAGGGGTCTACTCACACTGAAGCTTTCTTT,CASREQGSTHTEAFF
-,TRBV29-1,15,TRBJ2-7,-,TGCAGCGTTGACCTCCCGGCGGGCAACTCCTACGAGCAGTACTTC,CSVDLPAGNSYEQYF
TRBD1,TRBV5-6,14,TRBJ1-1,-,TGTGCCAGCAGCTGGACAGGGCCTTACACTGAAGCTTTCTTT,CASSWTGPYTEAFF
-,TRBV7-9,13,TRBJ2-7,-,TGTGCCAGCAGCTTTGGGCAGGGCTACGAGCAGTACTTC,CASSFGQGYEQYF
TRBD1,TRBV7-6,15,TRBJ2-7,-,TGTGCCAGCAGCCGGACAGGGGGAAACTCCTACGAGCAGTACTTC,CASSRTGGNSYEQYF
-,TRBV2,14,TRBJ1-1,-,TGTGCCAGCAGTGCCTATCAAGTGAACACTGAAGCTTTCTTT,CASSAYQVNTEAFF
TRBD2,TRBV4-1,18,TRBJ2-1,-,TGCGCCAGCAGCCAAGTTGACATGGGACTAGCGGGAGACAATGAGCAGTTCTTC,CASSQVDMGLAGDNEQFF
TRBD2,TRBV27,14,TRBJ2-3,-,TGTGCCAGCATCAAACAGAGCGGGGCAGATACGCAGTATTTT,CASIKQSGADTQYF
-,TRBV19,13,TRBJ2-7,-,TGTGCCAGTAGTATAGGCGAGATCTCCGAGCAGTACTTC,CASSIGEISEQYF
-,TRBV18,13,TRBJ2-7,-,TGTGCCAGCTCACCAGGGGTGACGTACGAGCAGTACTTC,CASSPGVTYEQYF
TRBD1,TRBV6-6,13,TRBJ1-3,-,TGTGCCAGCAGATCCACAGGGGTAAACACCATATATTTT,CASRSTGVNTIYF
TRBD1,TRBV29-1,14,TRBJ1-2,-,TGCAGCGTTGAGGGGACAGCGGCTAACTATGGCTACACCTTC,CSVEGTAANYGYTF
-,TRBV5-8,15,TRBJ2-3,few,TGTGCCAGCAGCTTGACAGGGAGGCCCACAGATACGCAGTATTTT,CASSLTGRPTDTQYF
TRBD1,TRBV5-8,15,TRBJ1-2,-,TGTGCCAGCAGACCCGGGGACAGGTTAGGGATTGGCTACACCTTC,CASRPGDRLGIGYTF
-,TRBV28,12,TRBJ2-2,-,TGTGCCAGCAGAACCCAGACCGGGGAGCTGTTTTTT,CASRTQTGELFF
TRBD2,TRBV14,17,TRBJ2-7,once,TGTGCCAGCAGCCAAGACAGGACTAGCGGGAACCTCTACGAGCAGTACTTC,CASSQDRTSGNLYEQYF
-,TRBV2,14,TRBJ2-3,few,TGTGCCAGCAGCCGGCAGGGTGGAACAGATACGCAGTATTTT,CASSRQGGTDTQYF
-,TRBV5-6,16,TRBJ2-6,-,TGTGCCAGCAGCTTTTCCCTGAGCTCTGGGGCCAACGTCCTGACTTTC,CASSFSLSSGANVLTF
TRBD1,TRBV12-5,13,TRBJ2-5,-,TGTGCTAGTGGCCTCACAGGGGCGGAGACCCAGTACTTC,CASGLTGAETQYF
TRBD1,TRBV11-2,14,TRBJ2-4,-,TGTGCCAGCAGCTCGGACAGGGTCAAAAACATTCAGTACTTC,CASSSDRVKNIQYF
TRBD1,TRBV9,15,TRBJ1-5,-,TGTGCCAGCAGCCCAGGGACAGGGTCGAGCCAGCCCCAGCATTTT,CASSPGTGSSQPQHF
-,TRBV11-2,14,TRBJ2-7,-,TGTGCCAGCAGCTTAGCGGTGCTCTCCTACGAGCAGTACTTC,CASSLAVLSYEQYF
-,TRBV6-5,15,TRBJ1-1,-,TGTGCCAGCAGTTACGGCGGGGGCCGCCTCACTGAAGCTTTCTTT,CASSYGGGRLTEAFF
-,TRBV30,14,TRBJ1-3,once,TGTGCCTGGGCACGACTTAGCTCTGGAAACACCATATATTTT,CAWARLSSGNTIYF
-,TRBV7-9,14,TRBJ2-1,-,TGTGCCAGCAGCTTAAGTGGGTCCTACAATGAGCAGTTCTTC,CASSLSGSYNEQFF
-,TRBV11-3,15,TRBJ2-3,-,TGTGCCAGCAGCTTAGAAAGCGGAAGCACAGATACGCAGTATTTT,CASSLESGSTDTQYF
-,TRBV5-1,14,TRBJ2-5,-,TGCGCCAGCTCACTCCGGGGGGCTCAGGAGACCCAGTACTTC,CASSLRGAQETQYF
-,TRBV18,13,TRBJ2-5,-,TGTGCCAGCTCACCTTCAAGGGAAGAGACCCAGTACTTC,CASSPSREETQYF
TRBD2,TRBV18,15,TRBJ2-7,-,TGTGCCAGCTCACCAAGGCCTAGCGGGAATGGCGAGCAGTACTTC,CASSPRPSGNGEQYF
TRBD2,TRBV29-1,11,TRBJ2-1,-,TGCAGCGTTGAAAATCGGGGAGGGGTTATCTTC,CSVENRGGVIF
TRBD1,TRBV6-1,14,TRBJ1-1,-,TGTGCCAGCAGACCTAGGACAGGTTGGTCCCAAGCTTTCTTT,CASRPRTGWSQAFF
TRBD2,TRBV19,14,TRBJ2-7,-,TGTGCCAGTGGCCGGACTAGCGGGAGTGAAGAGCAGTACTTC,CASGRTSGSEEQYF
TRBD2,TRBV4-2,19,TRBJ2-1,-,TGTGCCAGCAGCCCCCGGACTAGCGGGTGGGGGACACGGACCTTTGAGCAGTTCTTC,CASSPRTSGWGTRTFEQFF
-,TRBV9,17,TRBJ2-5,-,TGTGCCAGCAGCGTAGGGTCGGGGGGACAGTTCCAAGAGACCCAGTACTTC,CASSVGSGGQFQETQYF
TRBD1,TRBV6-6,16,TRBJ1-2,-,TGTGCCAGCAGTAAGGGACAGGGGGTTAGCGACTATGGCTACACCTTC,CASSKGQGVSDYGYTF
TRBD1,TRBV27,16,TRBJ2-3,once,TGTGCCAGCAGTGCCCTACAGGGGGCGGTTGCAGATACGCAGTATTTT,CASSALQGAVADTQYF
TRBD2,TRBV19,14,TRBJ2-3,-,TGTGCCAGTCGCGGACTAGCGAGCACAGATACGCAGTATTTT,CASRGLASTDTQYF
-,TRBV7-2,14,TRBJ2-7,once,TGTGCCAGCAGCTGGGGGAGCCCCCCCTACGAGCAGTACTTC,CASSWGSPPYEQYF
-,TRBV10-3,16,TRBJ2-1,few,TGTGCCATCAGTGAGAGAGGGGGGAGTGGAGGGAATGAGCAGTTCTTC,CAISERGGSGGNEQFF
-,TRBV5-1,15,TRBJ1-2,-,TGCGCCAGCAGCTTGGATGGGGGCCCTTACTATGGCTACACCTTC,CASSLDGGPYYGYTF
-,TRBV4-1,15,TRBJ2-2,-,TGCGCCAGCAGGCGGAGGGCCTTAGGCACCGGGGAGCTGTTTTTT,CASRRRALGTGELFF
-,TRBV9,14,TRBJ1-4,-,TGTGCCAGCAGTACTCACCCTCTTAGTGAAAAACTGTTTTTT,CASSTHPLSEKLFF
-,TRBV6-5,16,TRBJ2-2,-,TGTGCCAGCAGTTACCACCGGCGGGCGAACACCGGGGAGCTGTTTTTT,CASSYHRRANTGELFF
-,TRBV7-3,14,TRBJ2-2,few,TGTGCCAGCAGCCGGGACATGAACACCGGGGAGCTGTTTTTT,CASSRDMNTGELFF
TRBD2,TRBV7-9,19,TRBJ2-1,-,TGTGCCAGCAGCTTAGTGGCGGGAGTAATAGAGAGCTCCTACAATGAGCAGTTCTTC,CASSLVAGVIESSYNEQFF
TRBD1,TRBV19,16,TRBJ2-1,-,TGTGCCAGTAGTACCCAGGGACAGGGGGCGAGTAATGAGCAGTTCTTC,CASSTQGQGASNEQFF
TRBD1,TRBV6-5,15,TRBJ1-2,-,TGTGCCAGCAGTTCCCCGGGACAGGGCAACTATGGCTACACCTTC,CASSSPGQGNYGYTF